The 10 T cell receptor beta chains reported below all come from one sample, sequenced in a study of technical replicates of blood from a handful of donors. The method was immunoSEQ multiplex PCR; TCRdb's version includes in-frame clones alone and lacks a portion of them. The sample has around 79,000 clones, around 94% seen once. What was sequenced was T cells isolated from PBMCs. These receptors all come from a human donor in good health.

The genes are TRBV25-1 and TRBJ2-7, with TRBD2 identical over 7 bases. The germline CDR1 and CDR2 sequences are MGHDK and SYGVNS. The CDR3 runs to 13 residues. J gave up 5 bases and V 1 base, and 2 bases lay outside the gene matches. The CDR3 sequence: CASSEWGGDEQYF. The CDR3 DNA reads as TGTGCCAGCAGTGAATGGGGGGGGGACGAGCAGTACTTC.

The chain is built from TRBV6-5 and TRBJ1-1; no clear D gene. Trimming left V 6 bases short and J 8 bases short, with 13 bases between. This CDR3 is built from 12 residues. CDR1 is MNHEY, CDR2 SVGAGI, per germline. CDR3 bases: TGTGCCAGCAGGTCGGCGTTGGAGGAAGCTTTCTTT. This encodes CASRSALEEAFF.

The V and J genes are TRBV6-1 and TRBJ2-1; 8 positions match TRBD2. Unmatched junction bases numbered 5, after V lost 2 bases and J lost 5 bases. Germline CDR1 and CDR2: MNHNS and SASEGT. The CDR3 has 15 residues. CDR3 DNA: TGTGCCAGCAGTGAACTGGCGGGAGGAAACAATGAGCAGTTCTTC. It yields the protein CASSELAGGNNEQFF.

This rearrangement joins TRBV29-1 to TRBJ2-4; possibly TRBD2 for D (5 bases). CDR3 length: 14 amino acids. Germline V gene sequence: CDR1 SQVTM, CDR2 ANQGSEA. Trimming shortened V by 0 bases and J by 8 bases, and 14 bases separated the two germline ends. The CDR3 bases are TGCAGCGTTGAAGATCTGGGAGAGAAGGACATTCAGTACTTC. It codes for CSVEDLGEKDIQYF.

The genes are TRBV5-1 and TRBJ2-7, with TRBD1 matching 7 bases. CDR1 and CDR2 (germline): SGHRS, YFSETQ. V dropped 2 bases and J dropped 0; count of bases not matched to a gene: 5. This CDR3 has 15 residues. CDR3 DNA sequence: TGCGCCAGCAGCTTAGGGACAGTGAGCTCCTACGAGCAGTACTTC. Residues: CASSLGTVSSYEQYF.

V gene TRBV4-1 combines with J gene TRBJ2-7; 8 nucleotides agree with TRBD1. The junction had 7 bases not matched to a gene; V was cut back by 0 bases and J by 6 bases. Per the germline V gene, CDR1 is MGHRA and CDR2 is YSYEKL. The CDR3 is 15 amino acids. The CDR3 region has the DNA TGCGCCAGCAGCCAAGATCCACAGGGGGGCCGCGAGCAGTACTTC. The encoded protein is CASSQDPQGGREQYF.

The chain is built from TRBV6-6 and TRBJ2-5, with 11 bases that match TRBD2. The V and J ends lost 7 bases and 4 bases, in that order; junction bases with no gene match: 2. This CDR3 is built from 13 residues. Germline V gene lookup returns CDR1 MNHNY and CDR2 SVGAGI (reference sequence). The CDR3 loop is CASTGLAGETQYF. The CDR3 DNA sequence: TGTGCCAGCACCGGACTAGCGGGAGAGACCCAGTACTTC.

This clone was recorded once. The V call is TRBV9, the J call TRBJ1-4; tentative D call: TRBD1 (6 bases). The length of the CDR3 is 17 residues. The V end was cut by 0 bases, the J end by 3 bases, with 15 bases between. CDR1 and CDR2 (germline): SGDLS, YYNGEE. CDR3 DNA sequence: TGTGCCAGCAGCGTAGGCCCGTCGACAGGTTCTAATGAAAAACTGTTTTTT. Its protein is CASSVGPSTGSNEKLFF. Full variable domain (rest looked up from reference TRBV9 and TRBJ1-4): DSGVTQTPKHLITATGQRVTLRCSPRSGDLSVYWYQQSLDQGLQFLIQYYNGEERAKGNILERFSAQQFPDLHSELNLSSLELGDSALYFCASSVGPSTGSNEKLFFGSGTQLSVL.

The chain recombines TRBV30 with TRBJ2-2; 7 nucleotides align to TRBD1. After removal of 4 bases from V and 4 bases from J, the junction contained 9 bases not matched to a gene. Looked up from germline, CDR1 is GTSNPN and CDR2 is SVGIG (reference sequence). The CDR3 runs to 15 residues. CDR3 amino acids: CAWIRGPGSTGELFF. The CDR3 DNA reads as TGTGCCTGGATAAGGGGGCCAGGGAGCACCGGGGAGCTGTTTTTT.

This rearrangement joins TRBV7-9 to TRBJ1-2, with 9 bases identical to TRBD1. The CDR3 length is 16 residues. Per the germline V gene, CDR1 is SEHNR and CDR2 is FQNEAQ (reference sequence). Trimming at V came to 0 bases and at J to 4 bases, leaving 6 bases not matched to a gene. CDR3 sequence (DNA): TGTGCCAGCAGCTTAGCTCCGGGACAGGGAGTCTATGGCTACACCTTC. Encoded protein: CASSLAPGQGVYGYTF.